Below are 9 T cell receptor beta chains sequenced from a single sample in a study of radiation and T cells in renal cell carcinoma. Sequenced by immunoSEQ multiplex PCR; TCRdb stores in-frame clones only, minus some. The sample records 150,000 or so clones, 70% to 90% being singletons. Noted time point: baseline pretreatment blood. Documented treatment: 15 Gy SBRT to primary tumor, nephrectomy 4 weeks later. Sequenced material: blood, taken from a patient whose treatment included radiotherapy and nephrectomy. These receptor sequences come from a woman aged 45-65 years with renal cell carcinoma.

This CDR3 reads CASRKGTGGTQPQHF. The CDR3 region has the DNA TGTGCCAGCAGGAAAGGGACAGGGGGCACTCAGCCCCAGCATTTT. The J gene is TRBJ1-5, the V gene TRBV6-5; TRBD1 matches at 12 bases. CDR3 size: 15 residues. Unmatched junction bases numbered 6, after V lost 6 bases and J lost 6 bases. The V gene's germline CDR1 is MNHEY and CDR2 SVGAGI.

The chain is built from TRBV5-4 and TRBJ2-3, with a tentative D call TRBD2 (5 bases). This CDR3 has 16 amino acids. The germline V gene has CDR1 SGHNT and CDR2 YYREEE (reference sequence). V was pared by 4 bases and J by 1 base, with 16 bases between. This chain's CDR3 is CASSPQRGRGTDTQYF. The CDR3 DNA is TGTGCCAGCAGCCCCCAACGTGGGCGGGGCACAGATACGCAGTATTTT.

The gene calls are TRBV11-2 and TRBJ2-7; no definite D call. This CDR3 spans 15 amino acids. Trimming removed 0 bases at V and 2 bases at J, with 11 bases between. CDR1 SGHAT and CDR2 FQNNGV come from the germline V gene. CDR3 protein: CASSLDLGRPYEQYF. In DNA, the CDR3 is TGTGCCAGCAGCTTAGATCTAGGACGGCCCTACGAGCAGTACTTC.

The rearrangement uses TRBV5-1 and TRBJ1-5; D unresolved. Germline CDR1 SGHRS, CDR2 YFSETQ. V shed 0 bases and J shed 1 base, with 5 bases lying between them. The CDR3 runs 14 residues. CDR3 nucleotide sequence: TGCGCCAGCAGCTTGGATGGGAGCAATCAGCCCCAGCATTTT. Translation gives CASSLDGSNQPQHF.

Comments on this clone: The junction and the germline gene differ at one end; a read error may be behind it. The gene calls are TRBV5-1 and TRBJ1-2; D may be TRBD1 (5 bases). This CDR3 is built from 12 residues. CDR1 and CDR2 from the germline V gene are SGHRS and YFSETQ. This CDR3 is CASSLGTGGSTF. For the CDR3, the DNA is TGCGCCAGCAGCTTAGGGACCGGAGGCTCCACCTTC.

The V gene is TRBV19, the J gene TRBJ1-3; weak D call: TRBD1 (6 bases). V lost 9 bases and J lost 1, with 16 bases in between. Germline-derived CDR1 and CDR2 are LNHDA and SQIVND (reference sequence). The CDR3 is 15 amino acids. The CDR3 coding sequence is TGTGCCAGCCAGCGCCGGGGGGCGTCTGGAAACACCATATATTTT. Translation gives CASQRRGASGNTIYF. The complete variable domain, with remaining parts taken from reference TRBV19 and TRBJ1-3, reads DGGITQSPKYLFRKEGQNVTLSCEQNLNHDAMYWYRQDPGQGLRLIYYSQIVNDFQKGDIAEGYSVSREKKESFPLTVTSAQKNPTAFYLCASQRRGASGNTIYFGEGSWLTVV.

The chain has TRBV7-2 and TRBJ1-2, with D possibly TRBD1 on 6 matching bases. CDR3 length: 15 amino acids. Germline CDR1 and CDR2: SGHTA and FQGNSA. The V and J ends lost 3 bases and 7 bases respectively, with 18 bases between them. CDR3 in amino acids: CASSFPDSSLRGYTF. The CDR3 DNA follows: TGTGCCAGCAGCTTCCCGGACAGCTCCCTCCGTGGCTACACCTTC.

The V call is TRBV5-1, the J call TRBJ1-2; D remains unclear. This CDR3 spans 13 amino acids. Germline V gene sequence: CDR1 SGHRS, CDR2 YFSETQ. V lost 0 bases to trimming and J lost 0 bases, with 3 bases between them. The CDR3 DNA sequence: TGCGCCAGCAGCTTGGATACTAACTATGGCTACACCTTC. It codes for CASSLDTNYGYTF.

This clone was recorded only once. The chain couples TRBV9 to TRBJ2-2; TRBD2 agrees at 9 bases. The germline gives CDR1 SGDLS, CDR2 YYNGEE. The CDR3 length is 16 residues. J lost 4 bases, V lost 5 bases, and 9 bases had no gene match. The CDR3 sequence is CASSQIAGDLTGELFF. The CDR3 DNA sequence: TGTGCCAGCAGTCAAATAGCGGGGGATCTCACCGGGGAGCTGTTTTTT.